Below, one T cell receptor (beta chain) is given with its context. What this receptor recognizes is not known. Base-call qualities are not available, and no considerably larger clone is one nucleotide away. This entry belongs to a study of radiotherapy plus CTLA-4 blockade in lung cancer (dated by TCRdb to 2017 to 2018). For the study in its entirety: Objective responses were observed in about 17% of enrolled patients, and disease control was achieved in 25% to 40%. General conclusions and limits of the study: Early dynamic changes in blood T cell clones, together with increased serum interferon-beta after radiation, were reported as the strongest predictors of response. After treatment with radiotherapy and ipilimumab, TCR clones that originated in tumors expanded in peripheral blood.

From its cysteine to its phenylalanine, the CDR3 spans 15 amino acids. Left in the record is the CDR3 DNA by itself, 45 bases read in frame from the first base. Trimming accounts for 5 bases at V and 2 bases at J, while the number of junction bases matched to no gene is 7. CDR1 and CDR2, per the germline V gene, are SGHAT and FQNNGV. To prepare the library, the immunoSEQ multiplex PCR assay was applied. Held by TCRdb, this immuneACCESS table contains in-frame sequences only and omits some clones. Under half of the omission traces to an unresolved V gene where checked; the cause of the rest is unknown. This sample is represented by more than 90,000 clones; around 88% of them were singletons. The ten largest account for about 5.3% of the sample. Focal radiation therapy combined with CTLA-4 blockade (ipilimumab) was tested in patients with chemo-refractory metastatic non-small-cell lung cancer.

The rearranged chain carries TRBV11-2 and TRBJ2-7; TRBD1 agrees with 9 junctional bases. The sample in question was peripheral blood, obtained from a patient treated with radiotherapy plus ipilimumab. This receptor was identified in a human donor with non-small cell lung cancer that progressed on radiotherapy plus ipilimumab. The nucleotide sequence is TGTGCCAGCAGCCTGAACAGGGGGCGTACCTACGAGCAGTACTTC. It translates as CASSLNRGRTYEQYF.